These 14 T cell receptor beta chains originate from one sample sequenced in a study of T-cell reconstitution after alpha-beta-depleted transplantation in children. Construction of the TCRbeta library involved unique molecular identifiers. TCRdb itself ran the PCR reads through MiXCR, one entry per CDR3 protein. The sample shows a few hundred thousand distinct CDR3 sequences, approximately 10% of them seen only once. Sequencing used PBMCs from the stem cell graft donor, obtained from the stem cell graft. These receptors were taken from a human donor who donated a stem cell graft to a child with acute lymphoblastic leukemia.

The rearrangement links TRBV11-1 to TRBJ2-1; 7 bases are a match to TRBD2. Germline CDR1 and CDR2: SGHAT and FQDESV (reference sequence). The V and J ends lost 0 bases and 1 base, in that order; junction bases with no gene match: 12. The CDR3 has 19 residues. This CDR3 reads CASSLATAGAGASYNEQFF. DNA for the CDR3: TGTGCCAGCAGCTTAGCGACAGCGGGTGCGGGAGCTTCCTACAATGAGCAGTTCTTC.

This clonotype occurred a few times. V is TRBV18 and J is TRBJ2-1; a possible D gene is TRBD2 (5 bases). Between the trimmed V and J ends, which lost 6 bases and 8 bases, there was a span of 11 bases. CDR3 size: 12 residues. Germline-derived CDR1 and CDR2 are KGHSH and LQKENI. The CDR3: CASSLNSDEQFF. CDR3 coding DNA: TGTGCCAGCTCGCTGAATAGCGATGAGCAGTTCTTC.

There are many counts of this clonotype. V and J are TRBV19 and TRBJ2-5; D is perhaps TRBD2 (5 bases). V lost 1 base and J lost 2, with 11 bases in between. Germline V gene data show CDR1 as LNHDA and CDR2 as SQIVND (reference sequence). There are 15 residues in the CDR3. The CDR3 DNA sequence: TGTGCCAGTAGTATAGGACCGGGATTTCAAGAGACCCAGTACTTC. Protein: CASSIGPGFQETQYF.

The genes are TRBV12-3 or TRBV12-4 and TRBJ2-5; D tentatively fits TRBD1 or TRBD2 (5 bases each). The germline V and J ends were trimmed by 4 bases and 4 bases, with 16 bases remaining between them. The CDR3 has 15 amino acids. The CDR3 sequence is CASSSGTGLSETQYF. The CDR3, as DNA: TGTGCCAGCAGTTCCGGGACCGGGCTGTCAGAGACCCAGTACTTC.

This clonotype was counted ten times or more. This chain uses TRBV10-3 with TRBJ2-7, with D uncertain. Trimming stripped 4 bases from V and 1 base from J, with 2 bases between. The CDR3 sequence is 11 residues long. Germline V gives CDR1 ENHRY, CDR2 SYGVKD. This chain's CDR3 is CAISASYEQYF. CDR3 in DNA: TGTGCCATCAGTGCGTCCTACGAGCAGTACTTC.

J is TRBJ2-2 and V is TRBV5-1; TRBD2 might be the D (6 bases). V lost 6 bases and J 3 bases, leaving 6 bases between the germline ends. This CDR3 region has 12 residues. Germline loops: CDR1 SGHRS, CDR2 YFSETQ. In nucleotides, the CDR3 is TGCGCCAGCACGGGGGACACCGGGGAGCTGTTTTTT. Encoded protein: CASTGDTGELFF.

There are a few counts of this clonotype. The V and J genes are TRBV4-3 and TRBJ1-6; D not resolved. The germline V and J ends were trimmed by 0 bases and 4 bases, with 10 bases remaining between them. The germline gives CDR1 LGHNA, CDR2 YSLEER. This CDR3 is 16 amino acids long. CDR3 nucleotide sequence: TGCGCCAGCAGCCAAGAGGAGAACACGTATAATTCACCCCTCCACTTT. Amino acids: CASSQEENTYNSPLHF.

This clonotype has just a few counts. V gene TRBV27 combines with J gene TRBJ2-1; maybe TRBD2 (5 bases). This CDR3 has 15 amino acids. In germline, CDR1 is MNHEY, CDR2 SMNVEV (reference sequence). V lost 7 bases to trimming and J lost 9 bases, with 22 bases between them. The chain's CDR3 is CASNVGDTSRGEQFF. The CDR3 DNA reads TGTGCCAGCAATGTAGGAGACACTAGTCGAGGTGAGCAGTTCTTC.

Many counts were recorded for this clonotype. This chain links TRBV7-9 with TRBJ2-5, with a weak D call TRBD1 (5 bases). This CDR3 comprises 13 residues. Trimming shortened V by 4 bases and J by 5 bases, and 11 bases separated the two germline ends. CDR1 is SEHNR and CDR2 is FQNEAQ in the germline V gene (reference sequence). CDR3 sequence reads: CASSSTEDETQYF. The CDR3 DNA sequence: TGTGCCAGCAGCTCGACAGAGGACGAGACCCAGTACTTC.

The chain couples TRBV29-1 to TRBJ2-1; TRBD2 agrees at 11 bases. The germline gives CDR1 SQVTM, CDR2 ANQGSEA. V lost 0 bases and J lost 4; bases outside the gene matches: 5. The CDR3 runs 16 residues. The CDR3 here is CSVEDGGLAAYNEQFF. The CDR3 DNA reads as TGCAGCGTTGAAGATGGGGGACTAGCGGCATACAATGAGCAGTTCTTC.

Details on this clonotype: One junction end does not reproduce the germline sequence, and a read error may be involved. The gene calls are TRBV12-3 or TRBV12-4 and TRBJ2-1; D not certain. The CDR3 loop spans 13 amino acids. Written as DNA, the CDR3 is TGTGCCAGCACTATAGGGCAGAACAATGAGAAGTTCTTC. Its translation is CASTIGQNNEKFF.

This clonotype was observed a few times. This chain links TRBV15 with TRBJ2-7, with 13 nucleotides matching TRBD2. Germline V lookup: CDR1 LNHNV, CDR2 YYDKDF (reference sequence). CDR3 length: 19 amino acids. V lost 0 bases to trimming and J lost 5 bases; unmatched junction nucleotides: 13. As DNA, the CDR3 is TGTGCCACCAGCAGAGATCGAAATAAACTAGCGGGAGGGCCCCACGAGCAGTACTTC. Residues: CATSRDRNKLAGGPHEQYF.

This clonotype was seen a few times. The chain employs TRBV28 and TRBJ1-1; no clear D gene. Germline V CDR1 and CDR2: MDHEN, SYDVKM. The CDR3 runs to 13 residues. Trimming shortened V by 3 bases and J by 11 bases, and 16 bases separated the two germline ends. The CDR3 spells CASSFTGNDDAFF. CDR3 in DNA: TGTGCCAGCAGTTTTACGGGTAATGACGACGCTTTCTTT. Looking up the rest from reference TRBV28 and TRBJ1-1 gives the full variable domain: DVKVTQSSRYLVKRTGEKVFLECVQDMDHENMFWYRQDPGLGLRLIYFSYDVKMKEKGDIPEGYSVSREKKERFSLILESASTNQTSMYLCASSFTGNDDAFFGQGTRLTVV.

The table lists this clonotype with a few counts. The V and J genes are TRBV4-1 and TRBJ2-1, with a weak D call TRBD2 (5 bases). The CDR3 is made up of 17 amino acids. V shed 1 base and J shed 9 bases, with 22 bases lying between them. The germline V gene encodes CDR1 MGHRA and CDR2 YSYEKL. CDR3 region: CASSQGATRLRVIEQFF. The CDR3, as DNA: TGCGCCAGCAGCCAAGGGGCCACGCGACTACGGGTCATTGAGCAGTTCTTC.